The 13 T cell receptor beta chains below were found in one sample sequenced in a study of identical twins. TCRdb redid the calling of the 5' RACE reads with MiXCR, one entry per CDR3 protein. Among around 20,000 distinct CDR3 sequences, roughly 71% were seen once, and the ten largest hold under 7%. The sample comprised memory (CD45RO+) T cells sorted from blood. These TCRs come from a young woman in good health. This table probably holds off-target reads from a library built for another chain.

The genes are TRBV3-1 and TRBJ2-7; D may be TRBD2 (5 bases). The length of the CDR3 is 14 residues. Germline CDR1 LGHDT, CDR2 YNNKEL (reference sequence). V was cut by 1 base and J by 3 bases, with 10 bases left in between. CDR3 amino acids: CASSQVLGDYEQYF. In DNA form, the CDR3 reads TGTGCCAGCAGCCAAGTTCTCGGGGACTACGAGCAGTACTTC.

The chain combines TRBV9 with TRBJ2-7; 7 nucleotides line up with TRBD1. This CDR3 contains 14 residues. V lost 3 bases and J lost 6; bases outside the gene matches: 9. Germline assignment: CDR1 SGDLS and CDR2 YYNGEE. The CDR3 DNA reads as TGTGCCAGCAGCGAGACAGGGCGTTGGGGCGAGCAGTACTTC. Translation: CASSETGRWGEQYF.

The V call is TRBV4-1, the J call TRBJ2-7; a possible D gene is TRBD1 (6 bases). The V end was cut by 2 bases, the J end by 4 bases, with 15 bases between. Germline V gives CDR1 MGHRA, CDR2 YSYEKL. CDR3 size: 15 residues. The CDR3 here is CASSQRSRGEYEQYF. In DNA, the CDR3 is TGCGCCAGCAGCCAAAGGTCCAGGGGAGAGTACGAGCAGTACTTC.

This rearrangement joins TRBV5-1 to TRBJ1-1, with D perhaps TRBD1 (5 bases). Germline V CDR1 and CDR2: SGHRS, YFSETQ. The length of the CDR3 is 13 residues. Trimming took off 4 bases at V and 8 bases at J, with 15 bases between the two ends. CDR3 loop: CASSPGVGGEAFF. The CDR3 bases are TGCGCCAGCAGCCCCGGGGTCGGGGGGGAAGCTTTCTTT.

This sequence joins TRBV7-2 and TRBJ2-1; possibly TRBD2 for D (5 bases). Germline values: CDR1 SGHTA, CDR2 FQGNSA. The length of the CDR3 is 14 residues. The V end lost 2 bases, the J end lost 5 bases, and 10 bases lay between the germline ends. CDR3 coding DNA: TGTGCCAGCAGCTTACCCTCGACTAACAATGAGCAGTTCTTC. This sequence encodes CASSLPSTNNEQFF.

This clonotype was observed once. V is TRBV29-1 and J is TRBJ2-5, with D perhaps matching TRBD2 (6 bases). The germline V gene has CDR1 SQVTM and CDR2 ANQGSEA. Deletions cut 4 bases from V and 1 base from J, with 22 bases between. This CDR3 has 17 amino acids. CDR3 sequence (DNA): TGCAGCGTTGCGGGGGACTTGAATCGCGCCGTCCAAGAGACCCAGTACTTC. Translating gives CSVAGDLNRAVQETQYF.

J is TRBJ1-1 and V is TRBV5-1; no clear D. Germline V CDR1 and CDR2: SGHRS, YFSETQ. V was trimmed by 6 bases and J by 1 base, leaving 7 bases between them. This CDR3 contains 12 residues. CDR3 in amino acids: CASKSENTEAFF. CDR3 DNA sequence: TGCGCCAGCAAAAGCGAGAACACTGAAGCTTTCTTT.

The V gene is TRBV7-2, the J gene TRBJ2-1, with 14 bases lining up with TRBD2. Germline assignment: CDR1 SGHTA and CDR2 FQGNSA. V was pared by 5 bases and J by 3 bases, with 9 bases of the junction left unmatched. The CDR3 length is 18 residues. The CDR3 reads CASSPGLAGVTIYNEQFF. CDR3 in DNA: TGTGCCAGCAGCCCGGGACTAGCGGGAGTCACCATCTACAATGAGCAGTTCTTC.

The V gene is TRBV7-2, the J gene TRBJ2-2; a possible D gene is TRBD1 (6 bases). The germline V and J ends were trimmed by 8 bases and 0 bases, with 13 bases remaining between them. The CDR3 contains 15 residues. Germline CDR1 SGHTA, CDR2 FQGNSA. The CDR3 region has the DNA TGTGCCAGCGCCAGGACAGTGGCGAACACCGGGGAGCTGTTTTTT. Amino acids: CASARTVANTGELFF. Looking up the rest from reference TRBV7-2 and TRBJ2-2 gives the full variable domain: GAGVSQSPSNKVTEKGKDVELRCDPISGHTALYWYRQSLGQGLEFLIYFQGNSAPDKSGLPSDRFSAERTGGSVSTLTIQRTQQEDSAVYLCASARTVANTGELFFGEGSRLTVL.

The chain is built from TRBV6-1 and TRBJ2-5, with D possibly being TRBD2 (6 bases). V dropped 2 bases and J dropped 5 bases, with 24 bases sitting between them. The CDR3 runs 18 residues. Germline V CDR1 and CDR2: MNHNS, SASEGT. CDR3 in amino acids: CASSERHPGLLSRETQYF. CDR3 DNA sequence: TGTGCCAGCAGTGAACGGCACCCGGGACTCCTGTCGCGGGAGACCCAGTACTTC.

Note on this clonotype: A read error may account for a junction end that differs from germline. The chain has TRBV4-1 and TRBJ2-1; D uncertain. CDR3 length: 18 residues. Germline CDR1 and CDR2: MGHRA and YSYEKL. The CDR3 DNA reads as TGCGCCAGCAGGCAAGATATAGCCGTATTTGGCTCCTACAATGAGCATTTCTTC. This gives the protein CASRQDIAVFGSYNEHFF.

This clonotype was seen only once. Sequence at one end of the junction differs from germline and may be a read error. The chain has TRBV29-1 and TRBJ2-7, with D unclear. The CDR3 has 15 residues. Looked up from germline, CDR1 is SQVTM and CDR2 is ANQGSEA. The CDR3 DNA follows: TGCAGCTTTGAAGCCCAAGGCCGAACTACCTACGAGCAGTACTTC. Translation: CSFEAQGRTTYEQYF.

V and J are TRBV6-4 and TRBJ1-4, with TRBD1 matching over 8 bases. The junction had 7 bases not matched to a gene; V was cut back by 8 bases and J by 8 bases. The CDR3 is 13 residues long. The germline V gene has CDR1 MRHNA and CDR2 SNTAGT. The CDR3 DNA is TGTGCCAGCGGGGGGCAGGGGGCCGAAAAACTGTTTTTT. Amino acids: CASGGQGAEKLFF.